These 18 T cell receptor beta chains share one sample of origin, sequenced in a study of blood T cell repertoires in COVID-19. The protocol was immunoSEQ multiplex PCR, while the TCRdb copy is restricted to in-frame clones and leaves out a portion. The sample lists about 150,000 clones, 86% occurring once. Sample: peripheral blood. These receptors were collected from a man between 70 and 80 years old with acute or convalescent COVID-19.

The chain couples TRBV20-1 to TRBJ2-5, with 10 bases identical to TRBD1. From germline, CDR1 is DFQATT and CDR2 SNEGSKA (reference sequence). The CDR3 totals 14 residues. V lost 3 bases, J lost 5 bases, and 6 bases stayed unmatched. The CDR3 DNA is TGCAGTGCTAGTGGGGACAGGGGATGGGAGACCCAGTACTTC. Its translation: CSASGDRGWETQYF.

The chain couples TRBV5-5 to TRBJ2-7, with D perhaps matching TRBD1 (6 bases). Between the trimmed V and J ends, which lost 3 bases and 3 bases, there was a span of 13 bases. Germline V gene sequence: CDR1 SGHKS, CDR2 YYEKEE (reference sequence). The CDR3 runs to 14 residues. Written as DNA, the CDR3 is TGTGCCAGCAGCTATGACAGGTGGGGCTACGAGCAGTACTTC. Amino acid sequence: CASSYDRWGYEQYF.

This chain joins TRBV5-8 and TRBJ2-1; 10 bases map to TRBD2. Per the germline V gene, CDR1 is SGHTS and CDR2 is YDEGEE. This CDR3 has 17 amino acids. Trimming removed 0 bases from V and 2 bases from J; junction bases left unmatched: 5. CDR3 in DNA: TGTGCCAGCAGCTTGGCCCTGCTAGCGGGGGCCTACAATGAGCAGTTCTTC. The encoded protein is CASSLALLAGAYNEQFF. The full variable domain, completed using reference TRBV5-8 and TRBJ2-1, is EAGVTQSPTHLIKTRGQQATLRCSPISGHTSVYWYQQALGLGLQFLLWYDEGEERNRGNFPPRFSGRQFPNYSSELNVNALELEDSALYLCASSLALLAGAYNEQFFGPGTRLTVL.

V usage is TRBV11-1 and J usage is TRBJ2-1, with 12 bases matching TRBD2. J lost 9 bases, V lost 4 bases, and 10 bases had no gene match. The CDR3 sequence is 16 residues long. CDR1 and CDR2 from the germline V gene are SGHAT and FQDESV (reference sequence). DNA for the CDR3: TGTGCCAGCAGCTCTAAGAGGGCTAGCGGGAGGGTTGAGCAGTTCTTC. Translated, it gives CASSSKRASGRVEQFF.

This clone occurred once. The rearrangement uses TRBV18 and TRBJ2-1, with D possibly TRBD2 on 6 matching bases. The CDR3 covers 16 residues. Germline V gene data show CDR1 as KGHSH and CDR2 as LQKENI. Trimming pared 2 bases from V and 4 bases from J, leaving 15 bases between. CDR3 residues: CASSPDPGVRYNEQFF. CDR3 nucleotide sequence: TGTGCCAGCTCACCAGACCCGGGAGTTAGGTACAATGAGCAGTTCTTC.

The chain has TRBV6-6 and TRBJ2-6; unclear D gene. The CDR3 covers 14 residues. V lost 6 bases to trimming and J lost 1 base, with 7 bases between them. From germline, CDR1 is MNHNY and CDR2 SVGAGI (reference sequence). The CDR3 nucleotides are TGTGCCAGCAGCCCCCTGTCTGGGGCCAACGTCCTGACTTTC. Its protein is CASSPLSGANVLTF.

The J gene is TRBJ2-7, the V gene TRBV24-1; 8 bases map to TRBD1. Germline V gene sequence: CDR1 KGHDR, CDR2 SFDVKD. The CDR3 loop spans 13 amino acids. V dropped 7 bases and J dropped 5; count of bases not matched to a gene: 6. In nucleotides, the CDR3 is TGTGCCACCAGCCCGACAGGGGTCAACGAGCAGTACTTC. It is translated as CATSPTGVNEQYF.

This sequence joins TRBV4-3 and TRBJ2-2; D is possibly TRBD1 (5 bases). The CDR3 contains 17 residues. Germline-derived CDR1 and CDR2 are LGHNA and YSLEER. Trimming took 1 base from V and 3 from J, leaving 15 bases between them. CDR3 amino acids: CASSQAEVAGYTGELFF. The CDR3 DNA reads TGCGCCAGCAGCCAAGCGGAAGTTGCAGGGTACACCGGGGAGCTGTTTTTT.

This clone was counted once. CDR3: CASSSTLTGSTGELFF. The CDR3 DNA sequence: TGCGCCAGCAGCTCTACATTGACAGGGTCAACCGGGGAGCTGTTTTTT. This rearrangement joins TRBV5-1 to TRBJ2-2; 7 bases map to TRBD1. The CDR3 runs to 16 residues. Germline loops: CDR1 SGHRS, CDR2 YFSETQ. Trimming removed 3 bases from V and 5 bases from J; junction bases left unmatched: 10.

This clone was found once. This CDR3 reads CASSKMGPTETQYF. As DNA, the CDR3 is TGTGCCAGCAGCAAAATGGGCCCCACCGAGACCCAGTACTTC. The chain uses TRBV7-2 and TRBJ2-5, with unresolved D. The V end was cut by 5 bases, the J end by 5 bases, with 15 bases between. The CDR3 has 14 residues. From germline, CDR1 is SGHTA and CDR2 FQGNSA.

This clone has a count of ten or more. The V gene is TRBV27, the J gene TRBJ1-1; D is perhaps TRBD1 (6 bases). Germline V lookup: CDR1 MNHEY, CDR2 SMNVEV (reference sequence). The length of the CDR3 is 14 residues. V was pared by 4 bases and J by 7 bases, with 16 bases between. The CDR3, as DNA: TGTGCCAGCAGTTCTCCAACTAACAGGGTTGAAGCTTTCTTT. Translated: CASSSPTNRVEAFF.

This chain links TRBV28 with TRBJ1-5; maybe TRBD1 (6 bases). V was shortened by 4 bases and J by 3 bases, with 10 bases between the two germline ends. From germline, CDR1 is MDHEN and CDR2 SYDVKM. CDR3 length: 14 amino acids. CDR3 amino acids: CASSSDRFNQPQHF. The DNA for the CDR3 is TGTGCCAGCAGTTCTGACAGGTTCAATCAGCCCCAGCATTTT.

The chain employs TRBV11-2 and TRBJ2-3, with a tentative D call TRBD2 (5 bases). The germline V gene encodes CDR1 SGHAT and CDR2 FQNNGV. V was trimmed by 3 bases and J by 3 bases, leaving 13 bases between them. The CDR3 is 15 residues long. CDR3 protein: CASSLDSGGTDTQYF. CDR3 sequence (DNA): TGTGCCAGCAGCTTGGACTCTGGCGGAACAGATACGCAGTATTTT.

This clone was found once. The rearrangement uses TRBV7-8 and TRBJ2-7, with 7 bases fitting TRBD1. Germline V gives CDR1 SGHVS, CDR2 FQNEAQ. J lost 3 bases, V lost 2 bases, and 4 bases had no gene match. CDR3 length equals 14 residues. The CDR3 DNA is TGTGCCAGCAGCTTAACTGGACAGGACTACGAGCAGTACTTC. This sequence encodes CASSLTGQDYEQYF.

The genes are TRBV6-2 or TRBV6-3 and TRBJ2-2; TRBD1 might be the D (5 bases). Trimming shortened V by 3 bases and J by 3 bases, and 8 bases separated the two germline ends. The CDR3 length is 14 residues. From germline, CDR1 is MNHEY and CDR2 SVGEGT. CDR3 nucleotides: TGTGCCAGCAGTTATTCAGGGTACACCGGGGAGCTGTTTTTT. Translated, it gives CASSYSGYTGELFF.

The V call is TRBV27, the J call TRBJ2-3; TRBD2 matches 10 bases. CDR3 length: 15 amino acids. Trimming cost V 3 bases and J 6 bases; bases outside gene matches: 6. CDR1 and CDR2 from the germline V gene are MNHEY and SMNVEV (reference sequence). The CDR3 nucleotides are TGTGCCAGCAGTTTTCTAGCGGGAGTGGGGGATACGCAGTATTTT. Translating it yields CASSFLAGVGDTQYF.

The V gene is TRBV7-2, the J gene TRBJ2-3; 13 bases map to TRBD2. V lost 5 bases to trimming and J lost 6 bases; unmatched junction nucleotides: 5. Per germline, CDR1 SGHTA and CDR2 FQGNSA. The length of the CDR3 is 15 residues. The CDR3 DNA reads TGTGCCAGCAGCATACTAGCGGGAGGGCCCGATACGCAGTATTTT. It encodes CASSILAGGPDTQYF. Full variable domain (rest looked up from reference TRBV7-2 and TRBJ2-3): GAGVSQSPSNKVTEKGKDVELRCDPISGHTALYWYRQSLGQGLEFLIYFQGNSAPDKSGLPSDRFSAERTGGSVSTLTIQRTQQEDSAVYLCASSILAGGPDTQYFGPGTRLTVL.

The CDR3 nucleotides are TGTGCCAGTAGTTTCCAGGGGACAGATACGCAGTATTTT. It translates to CASSFQGTDTQYF. This chain joins TRBV19 and TRBJ2-3; a weak D match, TRBD1 (6 bases). The CDR3 covers 13 residues. The V end was cut by 5 bases, the J end by 3 bases, with 9 bases between. Germline lookup yields CDR1 LNHDA and CDR2 SQIVND (reference sequence).